Listed here is a single T cell receptor (beta chain). What it binds is unknown. Other DNA sequences in this specimen translate into the identical CDR3. Here immunoSEQ multiplex PCR was the method, and the copy in TCRdb shows in-frame clones only, minus some. Here the sample spans 150,000 or so clones, 87% being singletons. The source of the sample is a study of T cell responses to AZD1222 COVID-19 vaccine. Study outcomes and limitations: Only 5 to 7 individuals given AZD1222 were seropositive at baseline. After two AZD1222 doses, spike-specific TCR breadth and depth rose versus day 0. Regions left unmutated in variants are reportedly the target of nearly half of spike-specific TCRs.

Pooling was applied to second doses at about 4 or about 12 weeks. V lost 5 bases and J 4 bases, leaving 18 bases between the germline ends. The CDR3 sequence is 16 residues long. Germline CDR1 reads SGHTA; CDR2 reads FQGNSA. The chain joins TRBV7-2 to TRBJ2-1, with TRBD2 as a possible D gene (5 bases). This specimen was peripheral blood, taken 28 days after the second AZD1222 dose. The sequence was collected from an adult who received the AZD1222 COVID-19 vaccine. The CDR3 spells CASSPLAGGPYNEQFF. The CDR3 coding sequence is TGTGCCAGCAGCCCCCTAGCAGGAGGCCCTTACAATGAGCAGTTCTTC.